This T cell receptor beta chain was obtained from a study of beta chain features in type 1 diabetes. Across the whole study: Sorted cells from all samples, numbering 95 million to 140 million, were examined.

Germline V gene data show CDR1 as MNHEY and CDR2 as SMNVEV (reference sequence). V lost 5 bases to trimming and J lost 4 bases, with 3 bases between them. The CDR3 consists of 10 residues. This clone turned up a few times. The antigen remains undetermined. Study-level points and caveats: Among all four CD4+ subsets, Type 1 diabetes patients had TCRB CDR3s that were moderately but significantly shorter. Any HLA-type effect on TCRB rearrangement remained unresolved here. Naive, central memory and Treg TCRB repertoires appeared more alike in patients than in healthy donors.

Sequencing targeted expressed TCRB transcripts, as all isolated RNA had been reverse transcribed. Clones were read by immunoSEQ multiplex PCR, and TCRdb kept only the in-frame ones, dropping some. The table records some 200,000 clones, roughly 17% of them present only once. The source is a man aged 25-45 years with type 1 diabetes. The chain carries TRBV27 and TRBJ2-7, with D unclear. Source material: naive CD4+ T cells from blood. CDR3 in amino acids: CASSRYEQYF. The CDR3 DNA is TGTGCCAGCAGTCGTTACGAGCAGTACTTC.